This section outlines one T cell receptor (beta chain) sequence together with its context. The junction had 6 bases not matched to a gene; V was cut back by 4 bases and J by 0 bases. Germline V gene lookup returns CDR1 MNHEY and CDR2 SVGAGI. This CDR3 is 16 amino acids long. This sample was taken from a study of blood T cell repertoires in COVID-19. Study-wide context: Acute and convalescent COVID-19 samples came from the United States, Italy and Spain. PBMCs, B-cell-depleted T cells, or T cells were the source of the cDNA or gDNA that made up the material.

Original data processing: Cell counts per sample came from amplifying reference gene primers. Profiled with immunoSEQ multiplex PCR; TCRdb holds only in-frame clones, not every one. V and J calls and clone size come straight from that table; D and trimming were deduced from the DNA. The sample has roughly 160,000 clones; more than 75% are singletons. The specimen was peripheral blood. The receptor comes from a middle-aged man with acute or convalescent COVID-19. This chain connects TRBV6-5 to TRBJ2-1, with 7 bases lining up with TRBD2. The CDR3 protein is CASSSRGEISYNEQFF. CDR3 coding DNA: TGTGCCAGCAGTTCCCGGGGGGAGATCTCCTACAATGAGCAGTTCTTC.